This note documents a single T cell receptor (beta chain) sequence. The antigen is unknown. This sample was taken from a study of T cell responses to AZD1222 COVID-19 vaccine. General study results and limits: Baseline serology detected seropositivity in only a handful of AZD1222 recipients. Once two AZD1222 doses were given, Spike-specific TCR breadth and depth went up.

Assay: immunoSEQ multiplex PCR; the TCRdb copy retains only in-frame clones and omits some. In the table there are 160,000 or so clones, about 90% of which are singletons. This CDR3 is built from 15 residues. Per the germline V gene, CDR1 is MNHEY and CDR2 is SMNVEV (reference sequence). With 4 bases removed from V and 3 bases from J, the gap between germline ends came to 16 bases. Sequencing used peripheral blood, obtained on day 0 of MenACWY control vaccination. The TCR was taken from an adult in good health. This sequence joins TRBV27 and TRBJ2-7; D gene uncertain. The CDR3 loop reads CASSYQARVFYEQYF. The CDR3 DNA follows: TGTGCCAGCAGTTACCAGGCTAGGGTTTTCTACGAGCAGTACTTC.